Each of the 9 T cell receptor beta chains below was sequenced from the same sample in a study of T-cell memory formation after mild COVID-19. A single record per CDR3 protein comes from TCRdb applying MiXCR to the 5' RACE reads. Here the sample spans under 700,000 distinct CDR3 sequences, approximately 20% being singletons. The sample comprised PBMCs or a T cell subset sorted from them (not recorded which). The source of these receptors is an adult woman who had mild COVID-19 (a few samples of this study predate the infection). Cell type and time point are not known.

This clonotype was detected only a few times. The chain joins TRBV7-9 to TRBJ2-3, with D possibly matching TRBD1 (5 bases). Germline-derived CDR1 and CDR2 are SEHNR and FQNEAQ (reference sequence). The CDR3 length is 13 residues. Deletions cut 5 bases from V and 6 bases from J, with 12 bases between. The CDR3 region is CASSAPWGDTQYF. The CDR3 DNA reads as TGTGCCAGCAGCGCCCCTTGGGGCGATACGCAGTATTTT.

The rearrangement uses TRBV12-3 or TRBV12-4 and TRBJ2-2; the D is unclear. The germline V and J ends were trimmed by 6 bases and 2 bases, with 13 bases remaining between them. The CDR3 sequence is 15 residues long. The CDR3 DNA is TGTGCCAGCAGAGATCAGGCTTACAACACCGGGGAGCTGTTTTTT. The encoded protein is CASRDQAYNTGELFF.

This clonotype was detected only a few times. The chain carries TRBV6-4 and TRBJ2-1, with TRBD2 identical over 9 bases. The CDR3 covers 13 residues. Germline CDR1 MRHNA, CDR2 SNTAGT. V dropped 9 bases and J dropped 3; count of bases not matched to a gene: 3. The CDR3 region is CASGGGVYNEQFF. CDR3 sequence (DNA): TGTGCCAGTGGCGGGGGGGTCTACAATGAGCAGTTCTTC.

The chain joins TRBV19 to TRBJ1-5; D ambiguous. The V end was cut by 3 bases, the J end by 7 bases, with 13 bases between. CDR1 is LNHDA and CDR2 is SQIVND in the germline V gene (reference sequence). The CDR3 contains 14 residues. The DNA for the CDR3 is TGTGCCAGTAGTATGGGTCTGACGGGCCAGCCCCAGCATTTT. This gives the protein CASSMGLTGQPQHF.

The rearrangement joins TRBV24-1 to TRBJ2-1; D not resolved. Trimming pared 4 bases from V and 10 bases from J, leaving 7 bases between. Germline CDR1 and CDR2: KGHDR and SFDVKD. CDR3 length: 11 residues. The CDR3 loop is CATSEGREQFF. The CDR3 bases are TGTGCCACCAGTGAGGGTCGCGAGCAGTTCTTC.

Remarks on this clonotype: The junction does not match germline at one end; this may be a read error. The CDR3 DNA sequence: TGTGCTAGCAGTCGTTCGCCGGGAGTGGGCAATGAGCAGTTCTTC. Protein: CASSRSPGVGNEQFF. V gene TRBV7-7 combines with J gene TRBJ2-1; D may be TRBD2 (6 bases). The length of the CDR3 is 15 residues. CDR1 is SSHAT, CDR2 FNYEAQ, per germline (reference sequence). The full variable domain, completed using reference TRBV7-7 and TRBJ2-1, is GAGVSQSPRYKVTKRGQDVTLRCDPISSHATLYWYQQALGQGPEFLTYFNYEAQPDKSGLPSDRFSAERPEGSISTLTIQRTEQRDSAMYRCASSRSPGVGNEQFFGPGTRLTVL.

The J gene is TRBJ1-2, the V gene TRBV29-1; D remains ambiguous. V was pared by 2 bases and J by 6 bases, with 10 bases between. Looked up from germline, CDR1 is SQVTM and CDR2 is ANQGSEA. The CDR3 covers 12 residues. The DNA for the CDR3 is TGCAGCGTTGAAAAGGCTCTGGATGGCTACACCTTC. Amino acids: CSVEKALDGYTF. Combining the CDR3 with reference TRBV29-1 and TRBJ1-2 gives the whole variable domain SAVISQKPSRDICQRGTSLTIQCQVDSQVTMMFWYRQQPGQSLTLIATANQGSEATYESGFVIDKFPISRPNLTFSTLTVSNMSPEDSSIYLCSVEKALDGYTFGSGTRLTVV.

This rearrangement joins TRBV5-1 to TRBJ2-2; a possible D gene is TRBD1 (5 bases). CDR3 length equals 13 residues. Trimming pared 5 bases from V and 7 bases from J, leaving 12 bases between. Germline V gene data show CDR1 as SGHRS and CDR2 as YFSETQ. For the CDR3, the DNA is TGCGCCAGCAGGACAGCTGTGTACGGGGAGCTGTTTTTT. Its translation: CASRTAVYGELFF.

The CDR3: CASSPADSYNEQFF. The CDR3 DNA reads as TGTGCCAGCAGTCCAGCGGACAGCTACAATGAGCAGTTCTTC. This chain connects TRBV12-3 or TRBV12-4 to TRBJ2-1; D is perhaps TRBD1 (6 bases). CDR3 size: 14 residues. V lost 5 bases to trimming and J lost 3 bases, with 11 bases between them.